There are many counts of the clone carrying this TCR beta chain. The antigen remains unidentified. The read ends 3 residues before the CDR3 terminus; that terminus is restored from the germline J gene. This sample is drawn from a study of T cell clonality in common variable immunodeficiency. Findings of the study overall: Common variable immunodeficiency TCR beta sequences reportedly had fewer deletions and N-nucleotide insertions.

CVID subjects were neither ill nor on immunomodulatory or immunosuppressive medication at sampling. Produced via immunoSEQ multiplex PCR; TCRdb's table is partial and in-frame only. Captured here are over 30,000 clones, none seen once; the top ten comprise 25% to 30%. Trimming shortened V by 4 bases and J by 1 base, and 16 bases separated the two germline ends. Germline assignment: CDR1 MGHRA and CDR2 YSYEKL. The CDR3 sequence is 16 residues long. The chain carries TRBV4-1 and TRBJ1-2; perhaps TRBD1 as D (5 bases). The material sequenced was peripheral blood mononuclear cells. This TCR derives from a human donor with common variable immunodeficiency. This CDR3 reads CASSPSTLGGNYGYTF. The sequenced part of the CDR3 DNA is TGCGCCAGCAGCCCCTCGACTTTGGGGGGTAACTATGGC.